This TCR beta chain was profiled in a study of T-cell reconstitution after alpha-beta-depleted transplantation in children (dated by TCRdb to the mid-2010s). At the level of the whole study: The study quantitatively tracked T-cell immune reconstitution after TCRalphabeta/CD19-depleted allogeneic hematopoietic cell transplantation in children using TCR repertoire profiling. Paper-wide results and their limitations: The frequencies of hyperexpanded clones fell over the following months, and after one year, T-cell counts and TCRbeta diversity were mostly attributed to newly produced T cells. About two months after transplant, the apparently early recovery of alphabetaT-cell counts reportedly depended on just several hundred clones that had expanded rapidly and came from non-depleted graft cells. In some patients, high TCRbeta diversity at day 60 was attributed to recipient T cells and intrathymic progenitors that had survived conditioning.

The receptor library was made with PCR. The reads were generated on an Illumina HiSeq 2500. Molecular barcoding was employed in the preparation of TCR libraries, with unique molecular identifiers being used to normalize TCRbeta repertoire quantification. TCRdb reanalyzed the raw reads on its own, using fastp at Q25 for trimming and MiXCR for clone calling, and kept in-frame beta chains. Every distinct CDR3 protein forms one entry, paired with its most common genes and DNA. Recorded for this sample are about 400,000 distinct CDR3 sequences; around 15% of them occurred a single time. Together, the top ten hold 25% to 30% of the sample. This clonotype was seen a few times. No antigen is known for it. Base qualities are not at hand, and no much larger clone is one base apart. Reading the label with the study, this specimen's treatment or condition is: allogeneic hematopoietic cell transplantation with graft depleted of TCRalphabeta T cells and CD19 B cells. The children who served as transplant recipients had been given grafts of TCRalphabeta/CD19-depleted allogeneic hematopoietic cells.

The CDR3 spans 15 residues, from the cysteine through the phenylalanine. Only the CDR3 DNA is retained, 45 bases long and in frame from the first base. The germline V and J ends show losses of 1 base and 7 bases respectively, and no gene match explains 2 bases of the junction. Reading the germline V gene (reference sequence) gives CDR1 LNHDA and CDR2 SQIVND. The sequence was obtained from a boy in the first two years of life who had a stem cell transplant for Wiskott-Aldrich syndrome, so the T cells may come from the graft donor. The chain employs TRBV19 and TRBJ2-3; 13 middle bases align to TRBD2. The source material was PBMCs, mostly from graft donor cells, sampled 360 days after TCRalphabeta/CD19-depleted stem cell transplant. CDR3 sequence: CASSIGTSGSNTQYF. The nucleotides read TGTGCCAGTAGTATAGGGACTAGCGGGAGTAATACGCAGTATTTT.